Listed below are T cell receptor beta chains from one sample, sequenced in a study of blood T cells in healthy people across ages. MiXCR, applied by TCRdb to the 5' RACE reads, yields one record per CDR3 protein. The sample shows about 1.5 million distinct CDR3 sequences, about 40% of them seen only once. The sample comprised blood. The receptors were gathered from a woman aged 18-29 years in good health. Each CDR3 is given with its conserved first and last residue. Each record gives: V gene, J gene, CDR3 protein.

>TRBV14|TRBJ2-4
CASRDDLAKNIQYF
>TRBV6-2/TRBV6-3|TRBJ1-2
CASSFRTRASDHYTF
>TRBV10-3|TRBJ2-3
CAIRERDTADTQYF
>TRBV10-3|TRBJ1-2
CAISDGDESYGYTF
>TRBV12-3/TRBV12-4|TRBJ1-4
CASSRPGQAGEKLFF
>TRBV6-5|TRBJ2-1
CASSFTLRGEQFF
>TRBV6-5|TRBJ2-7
CASSYGSGTPYEQYF
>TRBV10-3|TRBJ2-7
CAISEWASARKEQYF
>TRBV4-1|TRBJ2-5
CASSQASARQMGQETQYF
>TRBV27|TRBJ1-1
CASSLGETGEAFF
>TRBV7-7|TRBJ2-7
CASSPGQGFHEQYF
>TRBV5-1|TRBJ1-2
CASSPDSNYYGYTF
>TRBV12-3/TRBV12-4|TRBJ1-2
CASRYTGTGGPYGYTF
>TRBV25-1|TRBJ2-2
CASSPTGGSEETGELFF
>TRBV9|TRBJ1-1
CASSVVSTGNTEAFF
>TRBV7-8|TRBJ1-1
CASSPDQLNTEAFF
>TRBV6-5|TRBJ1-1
CASSRQRHVDTEAFF
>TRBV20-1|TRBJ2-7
CSARGARGLAAETYEQYF
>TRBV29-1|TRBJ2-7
CSVGHRDEQYF
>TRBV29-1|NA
CSVGAGLQDEQYF
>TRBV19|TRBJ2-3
CASSNLPGLGTDTQYF
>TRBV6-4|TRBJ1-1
CASRDTGRRLVNTEAFF
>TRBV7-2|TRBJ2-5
CASSKRTSGGGFETQYF
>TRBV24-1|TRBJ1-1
CATSDTTDRIAEAFF
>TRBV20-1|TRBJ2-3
CSAYQTGFRTDTQYF
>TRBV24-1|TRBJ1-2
CATSDSKSSWFYGYTF
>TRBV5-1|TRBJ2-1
CASSLAPSGMYNEQFF
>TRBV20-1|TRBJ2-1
CSDLGLAGGGNEQFF
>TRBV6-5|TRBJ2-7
CASSDSAGEQYYEQYF
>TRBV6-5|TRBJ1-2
CASSHQGYGYTF
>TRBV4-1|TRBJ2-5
CASSLLGTAFYNEQYF
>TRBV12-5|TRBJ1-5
CASGLVLTGDLPQHF
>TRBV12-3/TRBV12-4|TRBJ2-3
CASSFNSGRPPDTQYF
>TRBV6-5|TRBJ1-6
CASSQIRTFWTLHF
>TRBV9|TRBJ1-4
CASSVEEGGSGEKLFF
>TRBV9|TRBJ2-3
CASSEGDDAGTDTQYF
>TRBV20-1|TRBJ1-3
CSASPQISGNSIYF
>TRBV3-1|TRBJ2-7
CASSQDALAPNEQYF
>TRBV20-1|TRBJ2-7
CSAGNPSYEQYF
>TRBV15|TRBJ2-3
CATSRKEGRDRDTQYF
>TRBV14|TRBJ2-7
CASSHGQGWGYEQYF
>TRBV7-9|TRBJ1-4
CASSSRRDRGGENEKLFF